This T cell receptor beta chain was documented in a study of response to subunit inactivated influenza vaccine. Notes on the study in general: That few new T cells are recruited by each seasonal influenza vaccination was the authors' suggestion.

TCRdb passed the RT-PCR reads through MiXCR, listing each CDR3 protein once. The sample contains about 650,000 distinct CDR3 sequences, approximately 14% of which appear only once. In germline, CDR1 is MNHEY, CDR2 SVGEGT. The CDR3 has 15 amino acids. The trim removed 6 bases at V and 4 bases at J, leaving 6 bases unmatched. The table lists this clonotype with a few counts. The target antigen is unknown. V usage is TRBV6-2 or TRBV6-3 and J usage is TRBJ2-2; 9 bases align to TRBD1. Sequenced material: PBMCs from blood, taken roughly 13 days after vaccination. The clonotype was recovered from a man aged 50 to 59 who received an inactivated influenza vaccine. Here the CDR3 reads CASRLQGAGTGELFF. The CDR3 DNA sequence: TGTGCCAGCAGGCTACAGGGGGCAGGCACCGGGGAGCTGTTTTTT.